The following is a TCR beta chain sequence with its context. This entry belongs to a study of blood T cell repertoires in COVID-19. Overall study context: T cells, B-cell-depleted T cells, or PBMCs supplied cDNA or gDNA.

Per the authors' pipeline: Estimated nucleated cell counts came from reference gene primer amplification. The table came from immunoSEQ multiplex PCR; TCRdb's copy has only in-frame clones and leaves some out. Clonal size and the V and J genes are those of that table, whereas D and trimming came from the DNA. In the table there are a few hundred thousand clones, approximately 83% of which are singletons. The CDR3 extends over 17 amino acids. Trimming at V came to 0 bases and at J to 6 bases, leaving 9 bases not matched to a gene. Germline V lookup: CDR1 MGHRA, CDR2 YSYEKL. V and J are TRBV4-1 and TRBJ2-2, with TRBD2 matching 8 bases. What was sequenced was peripheral blood. The clonotype originates from a man younger than 40 who had recovered from COVID-19. The DNA for the CDR3 is TGCGCCAGCAGCCAAGATCGTGAGGGACTAGTTTCCGGGGAGCTGTTTTTT. The encoded protein is CASSQDREGLVSGELFF.